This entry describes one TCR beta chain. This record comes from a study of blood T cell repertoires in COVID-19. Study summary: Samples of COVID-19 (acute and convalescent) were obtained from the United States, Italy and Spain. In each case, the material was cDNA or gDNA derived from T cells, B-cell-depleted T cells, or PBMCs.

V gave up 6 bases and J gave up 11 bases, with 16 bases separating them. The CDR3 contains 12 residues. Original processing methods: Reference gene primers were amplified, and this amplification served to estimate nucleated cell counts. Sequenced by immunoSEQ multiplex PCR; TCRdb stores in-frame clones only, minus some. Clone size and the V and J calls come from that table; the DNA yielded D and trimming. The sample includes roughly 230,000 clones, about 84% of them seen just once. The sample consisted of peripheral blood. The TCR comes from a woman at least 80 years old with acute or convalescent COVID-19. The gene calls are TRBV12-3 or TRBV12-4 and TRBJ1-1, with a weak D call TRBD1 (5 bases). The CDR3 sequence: CASRSGVNGAFF. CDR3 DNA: TGTGCCAGCAGATCGGGGGTCAATGGTGCTTTCTTT.